This T cell receptor beta chain is from a study of T cell responses to AZD1222 COVID-19 vaccine. The CDR3 sequence is 14 residues long. The germline CDR1 and CDR2 sequences are MDHEN and SYDVKM. V lost 10 bases, J lost 6 bases, and 9 bases stayed unmatched. Comment on this clone: Its antigen is not known.

Measured with immunoSEQ multiplex PCR; TCRdb has only the in-frame clones, and not every one. There are 150,000 to 200,000 clones in the sample; under 95% occur only once, and 0.99% lies in the top ten. Findings and limits, study-wide: The number of AZD1222 recipients seropositive at baseline was only 5 to 7. Reportedly, nearly half the spike-specific TCRs target unmutated variant regions.

The receptor comes from an adult in good health. The sequencing here drew on peripheral blood, taken on day 0 of AZD1222 vaccination. The chain carries TRBV28 and TRBJ2-2; 9 bases map to TRBD1. CDR3 sequence: CATQDRGFPGELFF. The CDR3 nucleotides are TGTGCCACACAGGACAGGGGCTTCCCCGGGGAGCTGTTTTTT.